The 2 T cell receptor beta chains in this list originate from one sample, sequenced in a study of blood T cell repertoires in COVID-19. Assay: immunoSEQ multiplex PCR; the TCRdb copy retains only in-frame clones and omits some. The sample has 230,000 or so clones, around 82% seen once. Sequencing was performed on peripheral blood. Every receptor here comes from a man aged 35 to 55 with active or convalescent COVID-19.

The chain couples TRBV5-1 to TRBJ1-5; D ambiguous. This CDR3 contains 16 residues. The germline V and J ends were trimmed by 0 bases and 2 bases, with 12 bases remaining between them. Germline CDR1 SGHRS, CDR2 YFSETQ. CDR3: CASSLGPSDGNQPQHF. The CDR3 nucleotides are TGCGCCAGCAGCTTGGGGCCAAGCGACGGCAATCAGCCCCAGCATTTT.

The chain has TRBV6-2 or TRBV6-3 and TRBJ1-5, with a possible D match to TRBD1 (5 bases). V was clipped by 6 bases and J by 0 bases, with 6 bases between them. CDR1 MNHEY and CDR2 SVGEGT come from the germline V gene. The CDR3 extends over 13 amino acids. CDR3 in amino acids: CASSGHSNQPQHF. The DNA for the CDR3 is TGTGCCAGCAGCGGACATAGCAATCAGCCCCAGCATTTT.